This T cell receptor beta chain is from a study of T cell changes during pregnancy in multiple sclerosis. TCRdb's table, derived via immunoSEQ multiplex PCR, lists solely in-frame clones and lacks some. The data hold tens of thousands of clones, with approximately 92% observed a single time. The germline gives CDR1 MDHEN, CDR2 SYDVKM. V shed 6 bases and J shed 4 bases, with 13 bases lying between them. The CDR3 runs to 14 residues. Sequences were derived from CD4+ T cells from peripheral blood mononuclear cells, sampled before pregnancy. V usage is TRBV28 and J usage is TRBJ1-5; no firm D call. This clonotype was obtained from a female donor with multiple sclerosis, enrolled in a pregnancy study. CDR3 nucleotides: TGTGCCAGCAGATACGCAGGAAAAAATCAGCCCCAGCATTTT. Translation: CASRYAGKNQPQHF. Supplemented by reference TRBV28 and TRBJ1-5, the full variable domain reads DVKVTQSSRYLVKRTGEKVFLECVQDMDHENMFWYRQDPGLGLRLIYFSYDVKMKEKGDIPEGYSVSREKKERFSLILESASTNQTSMYLCASRYAGKNQPQHFGDGTRLSIL.